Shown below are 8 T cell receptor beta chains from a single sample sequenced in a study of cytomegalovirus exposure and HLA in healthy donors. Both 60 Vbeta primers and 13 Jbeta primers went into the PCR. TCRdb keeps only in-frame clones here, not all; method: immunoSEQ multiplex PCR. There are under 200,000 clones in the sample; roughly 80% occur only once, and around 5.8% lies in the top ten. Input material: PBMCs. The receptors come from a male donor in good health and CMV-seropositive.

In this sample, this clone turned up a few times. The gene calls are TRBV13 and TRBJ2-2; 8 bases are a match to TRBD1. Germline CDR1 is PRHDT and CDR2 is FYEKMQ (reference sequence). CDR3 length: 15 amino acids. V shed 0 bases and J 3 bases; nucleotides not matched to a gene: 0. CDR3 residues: CASSLGTGDTGELFF. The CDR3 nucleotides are TGTGCCAGCAGCTTAGGGACAGGGGACACCGGGGAGCTGTTTTTT.

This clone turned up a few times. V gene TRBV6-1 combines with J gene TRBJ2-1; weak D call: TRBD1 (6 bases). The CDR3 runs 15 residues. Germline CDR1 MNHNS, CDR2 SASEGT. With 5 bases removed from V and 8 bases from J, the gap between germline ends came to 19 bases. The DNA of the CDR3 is TGTGCCAGCAGTATACAGGGATTTTTTTTCGATGAGCAGTTCTTC. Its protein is CASSIQGFFFDEQFF.

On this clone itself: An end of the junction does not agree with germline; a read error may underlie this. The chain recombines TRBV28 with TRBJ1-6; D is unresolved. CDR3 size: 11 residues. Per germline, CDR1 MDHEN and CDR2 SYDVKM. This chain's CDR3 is CASMGDSPLHF. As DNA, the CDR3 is TGTGCCAGCATGGGAGATTCGCCCCTCCACTTT.

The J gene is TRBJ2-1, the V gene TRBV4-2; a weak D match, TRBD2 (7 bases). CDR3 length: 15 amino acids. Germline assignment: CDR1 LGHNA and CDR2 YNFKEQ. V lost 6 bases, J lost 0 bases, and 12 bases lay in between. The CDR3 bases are TGTGCCAGCAGTAGGGGGACTAACTCCTACAATGAGCAGTTCTTC. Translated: CASSRGTNSYNEQFF.

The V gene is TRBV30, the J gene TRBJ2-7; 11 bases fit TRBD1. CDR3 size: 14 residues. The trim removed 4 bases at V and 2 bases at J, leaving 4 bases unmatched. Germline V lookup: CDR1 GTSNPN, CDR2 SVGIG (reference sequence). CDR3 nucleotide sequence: TGTGCCTGGAATCTGGGACAGGGGGCCTACGAGCAGTACTTC. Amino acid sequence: CAWNLGQGAYEQYF.

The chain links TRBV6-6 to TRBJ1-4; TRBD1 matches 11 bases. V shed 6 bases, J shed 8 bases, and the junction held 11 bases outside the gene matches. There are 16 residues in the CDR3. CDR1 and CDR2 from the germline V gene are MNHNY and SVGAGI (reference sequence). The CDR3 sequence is CASSSQDGTGGEKLFF. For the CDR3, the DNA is TGTGCCAGCAGCTCTCAAGATGGGACAGGGGGAGAAAAACTGTTTTTT.

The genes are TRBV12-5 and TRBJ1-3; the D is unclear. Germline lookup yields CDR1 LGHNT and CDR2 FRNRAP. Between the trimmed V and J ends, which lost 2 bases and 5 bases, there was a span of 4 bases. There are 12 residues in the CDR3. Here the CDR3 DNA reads TGTGCTAGTGGTTTGCCTAGAAACACCATATATTTT. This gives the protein CASGLPRNTIYF.

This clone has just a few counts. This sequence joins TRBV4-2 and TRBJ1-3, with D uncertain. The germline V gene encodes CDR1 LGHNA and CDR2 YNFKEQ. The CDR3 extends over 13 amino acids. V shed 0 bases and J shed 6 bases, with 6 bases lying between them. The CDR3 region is CASSQDQSNTIYF. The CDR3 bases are TGTGCCAGCAGCCAAGATCAATCAAACACCATATATTTT.